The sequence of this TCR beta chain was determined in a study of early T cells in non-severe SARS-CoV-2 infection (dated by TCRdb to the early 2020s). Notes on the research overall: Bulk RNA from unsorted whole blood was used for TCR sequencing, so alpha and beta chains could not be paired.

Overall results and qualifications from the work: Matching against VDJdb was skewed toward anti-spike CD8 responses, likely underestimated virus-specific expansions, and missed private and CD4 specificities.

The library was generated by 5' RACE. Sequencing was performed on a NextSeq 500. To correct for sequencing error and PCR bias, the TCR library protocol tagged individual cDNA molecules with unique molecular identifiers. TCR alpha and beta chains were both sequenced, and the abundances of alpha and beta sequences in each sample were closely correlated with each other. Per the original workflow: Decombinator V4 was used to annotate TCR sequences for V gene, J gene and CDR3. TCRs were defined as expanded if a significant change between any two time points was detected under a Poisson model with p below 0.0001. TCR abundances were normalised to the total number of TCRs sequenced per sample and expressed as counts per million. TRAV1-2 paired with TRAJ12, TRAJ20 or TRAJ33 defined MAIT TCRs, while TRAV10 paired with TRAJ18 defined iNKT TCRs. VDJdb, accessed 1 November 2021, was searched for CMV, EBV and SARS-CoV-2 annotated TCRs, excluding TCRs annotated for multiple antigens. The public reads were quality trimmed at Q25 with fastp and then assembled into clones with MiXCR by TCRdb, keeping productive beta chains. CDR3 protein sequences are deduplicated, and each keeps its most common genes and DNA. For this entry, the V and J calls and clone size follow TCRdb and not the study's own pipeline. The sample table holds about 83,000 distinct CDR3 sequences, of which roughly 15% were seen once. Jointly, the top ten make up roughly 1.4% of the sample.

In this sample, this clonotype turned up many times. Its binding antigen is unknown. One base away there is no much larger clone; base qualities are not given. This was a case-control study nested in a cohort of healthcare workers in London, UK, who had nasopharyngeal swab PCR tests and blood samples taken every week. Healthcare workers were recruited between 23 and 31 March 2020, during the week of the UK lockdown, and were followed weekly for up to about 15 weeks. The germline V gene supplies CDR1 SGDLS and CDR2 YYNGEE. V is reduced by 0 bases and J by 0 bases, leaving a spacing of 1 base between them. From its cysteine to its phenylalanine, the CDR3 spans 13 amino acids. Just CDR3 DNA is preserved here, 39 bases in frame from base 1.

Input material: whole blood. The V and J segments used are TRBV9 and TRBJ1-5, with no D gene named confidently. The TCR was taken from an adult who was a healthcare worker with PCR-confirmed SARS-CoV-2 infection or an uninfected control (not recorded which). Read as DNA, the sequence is TGTGCCAGCAGCGTAGCTAGCAATCAGCCCCAGCATTTT. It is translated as CASSVASNQPQHF.